In its sample, the clone carrying this T cell receptor (beta chain) was seen a few times. This sample was included in a study of T-cell reconstitution after alpha-beta-depleted transplantation in children. Preparation of the TCRbeta library used unique molecular identifiers. Via MiXCR, TCRdb re-called the PCR reads, giving one row per CDR3 protein. The sample has roughly 350,000 distinct CDR3 sequences, around a tenth seen once. This CDR3 is built from 14 residues. Germline values: CDR1 MNHNS, CDR2 SASEGT. Trimming pared 7 bases from V and 1 base from J, leaving 13 bases between. The chain recombines TRBV6-1 with TRBJ2-5; D may be TRBD1 or TRBD2 (5 bases each). The origin of this receptor is a human donor who donated a stem cell graft to a child with acute lymphoblastic leukemia. The sample consisted of PBMCs from the stem cell graft donor, taken from the stem cell graft. The CDR3 loop is CASTDDGTQETQYF. CDR3 DNA sequence: TGTGCCAGCACTGATGACGGGACCCAAGAGACCCAGTACTTC.